Each of the 10 T cell receptor beta chains below was sequenced from the same sample in a study of early stage breast cancer tumors (dated by TCRdb to about 2017). The library was produced with the immunoSEQ multiplex PCR assay. TCRdb limited this immuneACCESS table to in-frame rearrangements with V and J called. A share of clones is missing; checked studies link under half to unresolved V genes, and the rest is unexplained. For this sample there are about 69,000 clones; around 80% appear just once. Of the sample, about 4.8% falls within the top ten clones. The sample was blood. All receptors come from a person aged 35-50 years with breast cancer.

The chain employs TRBV5-1 and TRBJ2-7; 7 nucleotides align to TRBD2. Germline loops: CDR1 SGHRS, CDR2 YFSETQ. J gave up 0 bases and V 5 bases, and 5 bases lay outside the gene matches. The CDR3 loop spans 14 amino acids. The CDR3 is CASSLAGTSYEQYF. The CDR3 DNA follows: TGCGCCAGCAGTTTAGCGGGCACCTCCTACGAGCAGTACTTC.

This chain links TRBV4-2 with TRBJ1-1, with D perhaps TRBD1 (5 bases). The CDR3 sequence is 17 residues long. V was pared by 4 bases and J by 6 bases, with 24 bases between. Germline lookup yields CDR1 LGHNA and CDR2 YNFKEQ. The CDR3 region has the DNA TGTGCCAGCAGCCCAGTCGGGGATTTGGGGCGGTGGTCTGAAGCTTTCTTT. Translation: CASSPVGDLGRWSEAFF.

CDR3 sequence: CASSIGGGQGVSSFF. The CDR3 DNA sequence: TGTGCCAGTAGTATAGGGGGGGGACAGGGCGTCTCTTCGTTTTTT. V and J are TRBV19 and TRBJ1-4, with 9 bases lining up with TRBD1. There are 15 residues in the CDR3. In germline, CDR1 is LNHDA, CDR2 SQIVND (reference sequence). V trimming: 1 base; J trimming: 16 bases; junction bases outside the gene matches: 13. The whole variable domain, remainder taken from reference TRBV19 and TRBJ1-4, is DGGITQSPKYLFRKEGQNVTLSCEQNLNHDAMYWYRQDPGQGLRLIYYSQIVNDFQKGDIAEGYSVSREKKESFPLTVTSAQKNPTAFYLCASSIGGGQGVSSFFGSGTQLSVL.

This clone was observed a handful of times. This rearrangement joins TRBV11-2 to TRBJ2-1, with 8 bases lining up with TRBD1. After removal of 1 base from V and 7 bases from J, the junction contained 12 bases not matched to a gene. The CDR3 loop spans 17 amino acids. Per germline, CDR1 SGHAT and CDR2 FQNNGV. CDR3 nucleotides: TGTGCCAGCAGCTTAGTAGGACAGGGTAAGAGGTATAATGAGCAGTTCTTC. Its protein product is CASSLVGQGKRYNEQFF.

The chain combines TRBV10-1 with TRBJ2-5, with D possibly matching TRBD2 (6 bases). There are 14 residues in the CDR3. In germline, CDR1 is WNHNN, CDR2 SYGVQD (reference sequence). Trimming left V 6 bases short and J 5 bases short, with 16 bases between. The CDR3 DNA sequence: TGCGCCAGCAGAAATCGAGGGACTGCCGAGACCCAGTACTTC. Translated, it gives CASRNRGTAETQYF.

This chain connects TRBV6-1 to TRBJ2-3; 7 bases align to TRBD2. V dropped 0 bases and J dropped 3; count of bases not matched to a gene: 9. CDR3 length: 17 amino acids. Germline V CDR1 and CDR2: MNHNS, SASEGT. The CDR3 reads CASSEALRGDVTDTQYF. The CDR3 DNA follows: TGTGCCAGCAGTGAAGCGCTACGGGGGGATGTGACAGATACGCAGTATTTT.

The chain is built from TRBV4-1 and TRBJ1-5, with D possibly TRBD1 on 5 matching bases. V was shortened by 0 bases and J by 7 bases, with 16 bases between the two germline ends. The CDR3 sequence is 16 residues long. Germline CDR1 reads MGHRA; CDR2 reads YSYEKL. The CDR3 DNA is TGCGCCAGCAGCCAAGATCTTGCCAGGGCGGGGCAGCCCCAGCATTTT. This sequence encodes CASSQDLARAGQPQHF.

The rearrangement uses TRBV7-6 and TRBJ2-3; maybe TRBD2 (5 bases). V gave up 8 bases and J gave up 11 bases, with 14 bases separating them. CDR1 and CDR2 from the germline V gene are SGHVS and FNYEAQ. The CDR3 totals 11 residues. CDR3 sequence: CASSSGTLQYF. CDR3 coding DNA: TGTGCCAGCTCGTCGGGAACTCTGCAGTATTTT.

This sequence joins TRBV6-1 and TRBJ2-2; 10 nucleotides align to TRBD2. From germline, CDR1 is MNHNS and CDR2 SASEGT. Unmatched junction bases numbered 11, after V lost 4 bases and J lost 6 bases. The CDR3 consists of 17 residues. CDR3 sequence reads: CASSVQASGRISGELFF. As DNA, the CDR3 is TGTGCCAGCAGTGTGCAGGCTAGCGGGAGAATATCCGGGGAGCTGTTTTTT.

The count of this clone is one. V is TRBV7-6 and J is TRBJ2-6, with 10 positions matching TRBD2. There are 22 residues in the CDR3. V shed 1 base and J 0 bases; nucleotides not matched to a gene: 15. Germline V lookup: CDR1 SGHVS, CDR2 FNYEAQ. The CDR3 coding sequence is TGTGCCAGCAGCTTAGATGGTCCGCCCGGCTTAGCGGGAGGCTCTGGGGCCAACGTCCTGACTTTC. It specifies CASSLDGPPGLAGGSGANVLTF. Full variable domain (outside the CDR3, taken from reference TRBV7-6 and TRBJ2-6): GAGVSQSPRYKVTKRGQDVALRCDPISGHVSLYWYRQALGQGPEFLTYFNYEAQQDKSGLPNDRFSAERPEGSISTLTIQRTEQRDSAMYRCASSLDGPPGLAGGSGANVLTFGAGSRLTVL.